This TCR beta chain originates from a study of regulatory T cells in long-lasting Graves disease. Study-level findings and limits: Newly diagnosed patients shared about a thousand public clonotypes; persistent patients shared around 2,800.

Points on this clonotype: The target antigen is unknown.

V was trimmed by 0 bases and J by 0 bases, leaving 1 base between them. The CDR3 is 12 amino acids. Looked up from germline, CDR1 is SQVTM and CDR2 is ANQGSEA. Stated time point: newly diagnosed GD, antithyroid drugs for less than 3 months. The TCR library was prepared using RNA isolated from PBMCs. Construction of TCR beta libraries relied on iRepertoire HTBI primers and on Arm-PCR targeting CDR3 regions. TCRdb fed the multiplex PCR reads into MiXCR, producing one record per CDR3 protein. The table has 200,000 to 300,000 distinct CDR3 sequences, 20% to 25% seen once. This sequence joins TRBV29-1 and TRBJ2-3; D is unresolved. Sequences were derived from peripheral blood mononuclear cells (PBMCs), sampled at new diagnosis, from a patient treated with antithyroid drugs. The receptor's source is a female donor with Graves disease. The CDR3 DNA follows: TGCAGCGTTGAAGACAGCACAGATACGCAGTATTTT. It is translated as CSVEDSTDTQYF.